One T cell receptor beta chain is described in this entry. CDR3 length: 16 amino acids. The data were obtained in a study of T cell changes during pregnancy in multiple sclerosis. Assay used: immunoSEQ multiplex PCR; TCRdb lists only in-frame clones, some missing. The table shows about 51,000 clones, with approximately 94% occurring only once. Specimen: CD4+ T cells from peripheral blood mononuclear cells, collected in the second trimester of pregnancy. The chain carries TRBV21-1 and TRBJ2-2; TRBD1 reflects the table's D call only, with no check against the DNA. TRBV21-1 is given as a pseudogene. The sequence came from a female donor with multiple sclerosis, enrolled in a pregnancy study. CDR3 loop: CASSNEETKNTGELFF. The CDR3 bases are TGTGCCAGCAGCAACGAAGAGACAAAGAACACCGGGGAGCTGTTTTTT.